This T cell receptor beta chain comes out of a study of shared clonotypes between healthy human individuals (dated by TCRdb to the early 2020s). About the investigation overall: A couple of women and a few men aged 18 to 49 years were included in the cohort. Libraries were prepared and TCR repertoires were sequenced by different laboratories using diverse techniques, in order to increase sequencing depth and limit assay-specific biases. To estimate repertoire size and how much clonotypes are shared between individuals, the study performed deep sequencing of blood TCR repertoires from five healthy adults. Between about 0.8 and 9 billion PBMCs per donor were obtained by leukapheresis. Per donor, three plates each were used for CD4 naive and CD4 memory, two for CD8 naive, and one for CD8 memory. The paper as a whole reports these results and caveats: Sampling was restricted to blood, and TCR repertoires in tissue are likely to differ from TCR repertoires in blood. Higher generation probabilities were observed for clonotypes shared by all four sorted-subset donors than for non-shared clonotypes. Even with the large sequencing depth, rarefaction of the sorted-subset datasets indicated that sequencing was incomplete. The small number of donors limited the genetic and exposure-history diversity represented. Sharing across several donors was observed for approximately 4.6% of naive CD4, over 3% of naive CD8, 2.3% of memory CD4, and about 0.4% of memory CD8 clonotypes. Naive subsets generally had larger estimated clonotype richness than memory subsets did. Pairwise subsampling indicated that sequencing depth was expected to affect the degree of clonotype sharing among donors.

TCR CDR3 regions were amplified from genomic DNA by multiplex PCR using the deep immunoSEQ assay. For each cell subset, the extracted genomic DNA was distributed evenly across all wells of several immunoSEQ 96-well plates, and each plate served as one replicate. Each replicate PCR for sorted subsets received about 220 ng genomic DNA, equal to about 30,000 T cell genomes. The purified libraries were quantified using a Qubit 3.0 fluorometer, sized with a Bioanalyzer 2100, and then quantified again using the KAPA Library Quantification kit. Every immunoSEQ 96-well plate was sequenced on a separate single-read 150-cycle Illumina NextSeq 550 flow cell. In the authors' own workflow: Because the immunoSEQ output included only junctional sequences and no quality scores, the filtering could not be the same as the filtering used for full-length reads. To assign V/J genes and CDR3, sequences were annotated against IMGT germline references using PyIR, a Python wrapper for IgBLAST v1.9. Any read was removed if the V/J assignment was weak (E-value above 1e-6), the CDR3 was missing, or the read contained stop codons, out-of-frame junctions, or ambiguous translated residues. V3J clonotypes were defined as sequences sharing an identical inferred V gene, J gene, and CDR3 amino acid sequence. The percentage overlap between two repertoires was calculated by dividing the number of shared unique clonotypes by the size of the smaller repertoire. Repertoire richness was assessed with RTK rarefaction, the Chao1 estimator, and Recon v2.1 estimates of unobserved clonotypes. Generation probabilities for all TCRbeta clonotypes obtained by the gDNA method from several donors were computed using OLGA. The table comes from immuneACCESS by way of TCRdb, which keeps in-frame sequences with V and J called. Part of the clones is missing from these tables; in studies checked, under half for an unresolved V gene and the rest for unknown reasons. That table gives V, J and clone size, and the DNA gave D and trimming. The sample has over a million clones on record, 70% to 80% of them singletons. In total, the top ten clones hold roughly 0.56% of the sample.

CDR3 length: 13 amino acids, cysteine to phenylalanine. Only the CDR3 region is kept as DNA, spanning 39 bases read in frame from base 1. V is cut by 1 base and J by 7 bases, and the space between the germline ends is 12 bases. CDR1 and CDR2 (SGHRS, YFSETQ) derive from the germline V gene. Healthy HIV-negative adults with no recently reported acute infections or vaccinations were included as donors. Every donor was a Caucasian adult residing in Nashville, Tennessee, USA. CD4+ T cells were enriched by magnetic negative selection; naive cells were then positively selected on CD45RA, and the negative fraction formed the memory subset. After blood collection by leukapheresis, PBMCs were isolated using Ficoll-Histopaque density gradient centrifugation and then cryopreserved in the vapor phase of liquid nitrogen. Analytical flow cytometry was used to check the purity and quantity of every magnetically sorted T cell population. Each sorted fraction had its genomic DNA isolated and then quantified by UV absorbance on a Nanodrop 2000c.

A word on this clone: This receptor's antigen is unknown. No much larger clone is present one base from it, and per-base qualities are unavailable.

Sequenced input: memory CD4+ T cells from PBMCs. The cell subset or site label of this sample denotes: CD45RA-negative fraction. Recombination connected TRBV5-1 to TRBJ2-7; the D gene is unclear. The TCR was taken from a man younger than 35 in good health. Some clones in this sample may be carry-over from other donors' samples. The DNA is TGCGCCAGCAGCTTGTACCCTGCCGGAGAGCAGTACTTC. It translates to CASSLYPAGEQYF.